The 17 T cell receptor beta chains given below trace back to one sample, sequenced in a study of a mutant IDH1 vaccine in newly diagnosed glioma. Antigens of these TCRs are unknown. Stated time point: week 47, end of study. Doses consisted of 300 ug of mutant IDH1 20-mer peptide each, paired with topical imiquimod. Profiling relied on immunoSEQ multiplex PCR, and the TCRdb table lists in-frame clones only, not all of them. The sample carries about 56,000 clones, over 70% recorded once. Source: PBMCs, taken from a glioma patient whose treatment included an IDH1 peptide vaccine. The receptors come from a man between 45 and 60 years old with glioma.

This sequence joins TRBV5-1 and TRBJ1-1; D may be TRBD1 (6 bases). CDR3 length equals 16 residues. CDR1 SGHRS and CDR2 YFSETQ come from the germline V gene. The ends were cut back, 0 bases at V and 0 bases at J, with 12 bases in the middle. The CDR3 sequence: CASSLAGGHMNTEAFF. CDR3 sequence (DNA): TGCGCCAGCAGCTTGGCCGGGGGACACATGAACACTGAAGCTTTCTTT.

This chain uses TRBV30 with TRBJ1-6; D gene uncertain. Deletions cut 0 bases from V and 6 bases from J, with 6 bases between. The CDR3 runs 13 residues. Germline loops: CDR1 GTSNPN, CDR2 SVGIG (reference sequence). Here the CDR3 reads CAWSVNINSPLHF. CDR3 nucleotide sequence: TGTGCCTGGAGTGTAAACATTAATTCACCCCTCCACTTT.

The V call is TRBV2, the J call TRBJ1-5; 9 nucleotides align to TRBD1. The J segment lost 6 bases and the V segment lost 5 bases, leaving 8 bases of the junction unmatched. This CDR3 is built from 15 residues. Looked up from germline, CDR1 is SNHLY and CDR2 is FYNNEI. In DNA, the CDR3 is TGTGCCAGCAGTTCGGGACAGGGCCTAGGTCAGCCCCAGCATTTT. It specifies CASSSGQGLGQPQHF.

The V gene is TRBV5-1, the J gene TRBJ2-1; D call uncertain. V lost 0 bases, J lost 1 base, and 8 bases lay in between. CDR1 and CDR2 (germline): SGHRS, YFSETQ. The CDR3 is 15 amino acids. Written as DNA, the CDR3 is TGCGCCAGCAGCTTGGAGGGCGGTTCCTACAATGAGCAGTTCTTC. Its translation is CASSLEGGSYNEQFF.

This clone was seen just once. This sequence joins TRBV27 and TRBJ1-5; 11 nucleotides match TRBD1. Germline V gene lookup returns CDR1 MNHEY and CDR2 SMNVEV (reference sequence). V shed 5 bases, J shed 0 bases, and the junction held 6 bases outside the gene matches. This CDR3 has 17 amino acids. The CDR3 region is CASSPVGQGGSNQPQHF. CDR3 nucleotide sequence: TGTGCCAGCAGTCCGGTGGGACAGGGGGGTAGCAATCAGCCCCAGCATTTT.

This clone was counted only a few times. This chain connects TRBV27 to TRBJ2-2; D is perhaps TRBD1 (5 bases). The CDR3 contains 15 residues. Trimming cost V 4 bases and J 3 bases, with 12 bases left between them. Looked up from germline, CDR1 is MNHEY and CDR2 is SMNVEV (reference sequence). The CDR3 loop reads CASSWAGHDTGELFF. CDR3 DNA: TGTGCCAGCAGTTGGGCAGGGCACGACACCGGGGAGCTGTTTTTT.

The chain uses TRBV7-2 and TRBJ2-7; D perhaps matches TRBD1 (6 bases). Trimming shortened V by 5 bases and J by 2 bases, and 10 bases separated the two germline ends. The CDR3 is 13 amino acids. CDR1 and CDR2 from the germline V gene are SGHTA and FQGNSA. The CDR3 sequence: CASSTRQAYEQYF. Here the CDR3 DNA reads TGTGCCAGCAGCACCCGACAGGCCTACGAGCAGTACTTC. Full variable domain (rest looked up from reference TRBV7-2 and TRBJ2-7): GAGVSQSPSNKVTEKGKDVELRCDPISGHTALYWYRQSLGQGLEFLIYFQGNSAPDKSGLPSDRFSAERTGGSVSTLTIQRTQQEDSAVYLCASSTRQAYEQYFGPGTRLTVT.

CDR3 nucleotides: TGTGCCAGCACTAGGGGACGGGACGATGAGCAGTTCTTC. Translation gives CASTRGRDDEQFF. The genes are TRBV2 and TRBJ2-1, with D possibly called TRBD1 or TRBD2 (5 bases each). The CDR3 has 13 residues. The germline CDR1 and CDR2 sequences are SNHLY and FYNNEI. V lost 7 bases and J 8 bases, leaving 15 bases between the germline ends.

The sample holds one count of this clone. The CDR3 DNA reads as TGTGCCAGCAAGGCCCGGAGACAGTTGGGGACGGGCCTCCACTTT. Its protein is CASKARRQLGTGLHF. V and J are TRBV6-1 and TRBJ1-6; perhaps TRBD1 as D (5 bases). Germline CDR1 is MNHNS and CDR2 is SASEGT. The CDR3 runs to 15 residues. The V gene lost 7 bases and the J gene lost 15 bases, with 25 bases spanning the gap.

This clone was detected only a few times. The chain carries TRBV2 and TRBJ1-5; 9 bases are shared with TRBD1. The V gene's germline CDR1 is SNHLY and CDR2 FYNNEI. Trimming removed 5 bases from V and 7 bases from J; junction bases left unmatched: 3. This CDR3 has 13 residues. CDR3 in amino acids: CASSSTGGQPQHF. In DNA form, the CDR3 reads TGTGCCAGCAGTTCGACAGGGGGGCAGCCCCAGCATTTT.

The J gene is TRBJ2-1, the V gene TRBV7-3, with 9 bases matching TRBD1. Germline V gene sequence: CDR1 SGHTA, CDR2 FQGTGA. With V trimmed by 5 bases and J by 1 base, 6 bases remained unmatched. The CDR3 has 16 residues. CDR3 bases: TGTGCCAGCAGCCTACAAGGGACAGGGTCCTACAATGAGCAGTTCTTC. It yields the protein CASSLQGTGSYNEQFF.

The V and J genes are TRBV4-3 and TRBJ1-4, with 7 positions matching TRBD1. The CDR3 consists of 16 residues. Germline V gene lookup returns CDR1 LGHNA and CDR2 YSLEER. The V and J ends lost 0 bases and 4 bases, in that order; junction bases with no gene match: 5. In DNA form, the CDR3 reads TGCGCCAGCAGCCAAGAAGGGGACAGACTTAATGAAAAACTGTTTTTT. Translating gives CASSQEGDRLNEKLFF.

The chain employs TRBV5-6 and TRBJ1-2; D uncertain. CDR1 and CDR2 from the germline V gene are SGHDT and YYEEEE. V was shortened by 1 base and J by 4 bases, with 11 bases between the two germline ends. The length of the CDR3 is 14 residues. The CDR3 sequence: CASSLNTEFYGYTF. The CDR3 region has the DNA TGTGCCAGCAGCTTGAATACGGAGTTCTATGGCTACACCTTC.

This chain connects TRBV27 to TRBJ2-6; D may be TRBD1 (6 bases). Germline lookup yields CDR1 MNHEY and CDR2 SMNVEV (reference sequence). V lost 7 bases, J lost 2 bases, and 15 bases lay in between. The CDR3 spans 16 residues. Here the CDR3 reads CASKYRVSPGANVLTF. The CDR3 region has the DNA TGTGCCAGCAAATACAGGGTATCCCCTGGGGCCAACGTCCTGACTTTC.

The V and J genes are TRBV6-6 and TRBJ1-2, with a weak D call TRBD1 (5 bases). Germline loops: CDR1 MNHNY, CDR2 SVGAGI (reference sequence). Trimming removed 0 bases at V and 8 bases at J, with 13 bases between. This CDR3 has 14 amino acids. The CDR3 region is CASSYSIQTDGYTF. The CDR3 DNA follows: TGTGCCAGCAGTTACTCGATTCAGACAGACGGCTACACCTTC.

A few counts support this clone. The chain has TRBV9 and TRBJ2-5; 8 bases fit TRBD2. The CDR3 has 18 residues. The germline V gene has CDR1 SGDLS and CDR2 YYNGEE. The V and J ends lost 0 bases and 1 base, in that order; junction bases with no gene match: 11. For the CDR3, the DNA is TGTGCCAGCAGCGTAGCAGGTGCATTAGCGGGGCTCCAAGAGACCCAGTACTTC. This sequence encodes CASSVAGALAGLQETQYF.

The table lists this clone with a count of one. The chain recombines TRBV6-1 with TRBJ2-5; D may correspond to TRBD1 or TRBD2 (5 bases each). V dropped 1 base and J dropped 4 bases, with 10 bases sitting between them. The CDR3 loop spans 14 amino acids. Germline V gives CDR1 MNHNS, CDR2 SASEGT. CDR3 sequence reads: CASSEGGSRETQYF. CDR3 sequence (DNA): TGTGCCAGCAGTGAAGGGGGGTCGCGAGAGACCCAGTACTTC.